Each of the 22 T cell receptor beta chains below was sequenced from the same sample in a study of T cell changes during pregnancy in multiple sclerosis. The data were produced by immunoSEQ multiplex PCR, yet TCRdb's version contains in-frame clones alone and is incomplete. The sample carries around 60,000 clones, 88% recorded once. The source material was peripheral blood, sampled in the first trimester of pregnancy. The source is a female donor with multiple sclerosis, enrolled in a pregnancy study.

The rearrangement links TRBV10-3 to TRBJ2-7, with TRBD2 identical over 13 bases. V dropped 3 bases and J dropped 3; count of bases not matched to a gene: 5. The CDR3 sequence is 16 residues long. Germline V gene data show CDR1 as ENHRY and CDR2 as SYGVKD. CDR3 residues: CAISEGRLAGGYEQYF. For the CDR3, the DNA is TGTGCCATCAGTGAAGGTCGACTAGCGGGGGGCTACGAGCAGTACTTC.

This chain uses TRBV5-4 with TRBJ2-1; the D gene is possibly TRBD2 (6 bases). Trimming left V 3 bases short and J 6 bases short, with 16 bases between. Germline CDR1 and CDR2: SGHNT and YYREEE (reference sequence). The CDR3 is made up of 15 amino acids. The CDR3 coding sequence is TGTGCCAGCAGCTCGGCCGAGACTAGTCTCAATGAGCAGTTCTTC. It specifies CASSSAETSLNEQFF.

This chain links TRBV30 with TRBJ2-7; TRBD1 is a possible D gene (6 bases). This CDR3 region has 15 residues. CDR1 is GTSNPN, CDR2 SVGIG, per germline (reference sequence). The V end was cut by 8 bases, the J end by 5 bases, with 25 bases between. This CDR3 is CAARGNTILRNEQYF. CDR3 coding DNA: TGTGCCGCTAGGGGGAACACCATCCTGAGAAACGAGCAGTACTTC.

The chain carries TRBV28 and TRBJ1-4; TRBD1 is a possible D gene (5 bases). The ends were cut back, 4 bases at V and 0 bases at J, with 12 bases in the middle. The CDR3 loop spans 16 amino acids. CDR1 is MDHEN and CDR2 is SYDVKM in the germline V gene. The CDR3 nucleotides read TGTGCCAGCAGTTCCCCGGGGGGGGCAACTAATGAAAAACTGTTTTTT. It is translated as CASSSPGGATNEKLFF.

In its sample, this clone was seen once. This chain connects TRBV7-9 to TRBJ2-3; D not resolved. V gave up 3 bases and J gave up 2 bases, with 9 bases separating them. The CDR3 runs to 14 residues. Germline CDR1 reads SEHNR; CDR2 reads FQNEAQ (reference sequence). The CDR3 sequence: CASSLSLNTDTQYF. DNA of the CDR3: TGTGCCAGCAGCTTGAGCCTGAACACAGATACGCAGTATTTT.

The V and J genes are TRBV30 and TRBJ1-1; TRBD1 is a possible D gene (5 bases). The germline CDR1 and CDR2 sequences are GTSNPN and SVGIG (reference sequence). The CDR3 has 12 amino acids. Trimming cost V 3 bases and J 7 bases, with 12 bases left between them. CDR3 bases: TGTGCCTGGAGGCGGGGGGTGGTTGAAGCTTTCTTT. It specifies CAWRRGVVEAFF.

The chain links TRBV9 to TRBJ2-2, with 10 positions matching TRBD2. CDR1 and CDR2 from the germline V gene are SGDLS and YYNGEE. CDR3 size: 15 residues. With 3 bases clipped from V and 5 bases from J, the junction kept 4 bases outside the gene matches. The CDR3, as DNA: TGTGCCAGCAGCGCAGCGGGAGGGCTTACCGGGGAGCTGTTTTTT. This sequence encodes CASSAAGGLTGELFF.

The CDR3 here is CASSVQGAREDTQYF. The CDR3 region has the DNA TGTGCCAGCAGTGTACAGGGGGCGCGAGAAGATACGCAGTATTTT. The chain is built from TRBV28 and TRBJ2-3; the match to TRBD1 covers 9 bases. Germline V gives CDR1 MDHEN, CDR2 SYDVKM. With 5 bases clipped from V and 5 bases from J, the junction kept 8 bases outside the gene matches. The CDR3 totals 15 residues. The complete variable domain, with remaining parts taken from reference TRBV28 and TRBJ2-3, reads DVKVTQSSRYLVKRTGEKVFLECVQDMDHENMFWYRQDPGLGLRLIYFSYDVKMKEKGDIPEGYSVSREKKERFSLILESASTNQTSMYLCASSVQGAREDTQYFGPGTRLTVL.

The V and J genes are TRBV28 and TRBJ2-2; 9 nucleotides match TRBD1. This CDR3 comprises 17 residues. Per germline, CDR1 MDHEN and CDR2 SYDVKM. The junction had 9 bases not matched to a gene; V was cut back by 6 bases and J by 1 base. The DNA of the CDR3 is TGTGCCAGCAGGTCAAGCGGACAGGGGAGGAACACCGGGGAGCTGTTTTTT. Translating gives CASRSSGQGRNTGELFF.

The gene calls are TRBV7-9 and TRBJ2-7; TRBD1 matches at 8 bases. This CDR3 comprises 15 residues. Germline lookup yields CDR1 SEHNR and CDR2 FQNEAQ (reference sequence). With 1 base clipped from V and 0 bases from J, the junction kept 2 bases outside the gene matches. CDR3 residues: CASSLGTGGSYEQYF. In DNA, the CDR3 is TGTGCCAGCAGCTTAGGTACAGGGGGCTCCTACGAGCAGTACTTC.

This rearrangement joins TRBV25-1 to TRBJ2-7; the D gene is possibly TRBD1 (6 bases). Germline-derived CDR1 and CDR2 are MGHDK and SYGVNS. Trimming took 3 bases from V and 7 from J, leaving 13 bases between them. The length of the CDR3 is 13 residues. CDR3 sequence (DNA): TGTGCCAGCAGTGAGGCAGGGGCGAGGGAGCAGTACTTC. Its protein is CASSEAGAREQYF.

The chain uses TRBV9 and TRBJ1-1, with D possibly TRBD1 on 5 matching bases. The CDR3 sequence is 14 residues long. V lost 3 bases to trimming and J lost 4 bases, with 13 bases between them. Germline CDR1 reads SGDLS; CDR2 reads YYNGEE. CDR3 nucleotides: TGTGCCAGCAGCGCTTTAACAGGTTCCACTGAAGCTTTCTTT. Translating it yields CASSALTGSTEAFF.

The gene calls are TRBV4-3 and TRBJ1-1, with D uncertain. Trimming shortened V by 0 bases and J by 1 base, and 9 bases separated the two germline ends. CDR3 size: 15 residues. Germline CDR1 reads LGHNA; CDR2 reads YSLEER. The DNA for the CDR3 is TGCGCCAGCAGCCAAGACTTTCGGGGGAACACTGAAGCTTTCTTT. It encodes CASSQDFRGNTEAFF.

This chain connects TRBV6-5 to TRBJ2-7, with 7 bases fitting TRBD1. Losses at the gene ends were 6 bases for V and 8 bases for J; bases not matched to a gene: 10. CDR1 and CDR2 from the germline V gene are MNHEY and SVGAGI. The CDR3 runs 13 residues. CDR3 bases: TGTGCCAGCAGGCTCGGACAGGACGGAAAGCAGTACTTC. This gives the protein CASRLGQDGKQYF.

This clone was counted once. The V and J genes are TRBV5-1 and TRBJ2-5; 7 bases align to TRBD1. Trimming at V came to 0 bases and at J to 3 bases, leaving 11 bases not matched to a gene. Germline CDR1 is SGHRS and CDR2 is YFSETQ. The CDR3 extends over 17 amino acids. CDR3 bases: TGCGCCAGCAGCTTGGCGTCTCTTGGGACAGCTAAAGAGACCCAGTACTTC. Translating it yields CASSLASLGTAKETQYF.

This chain connects TRBV7-9 to TRBJ2-3; D ambiguous. The germline V gene encodes CDR1 SEHNR and CDR2 FQNEAQ (reference sequence). The V and J ends lost 1 base and 0 bases respectively, with 5 bases between them. CDR3 size: 14 residues. The CDR3 protein is CASSLVPSTDTQYF. CDR3 in DNA: TGTGCCAGCAGCTTAGTTCCTAGCACAGATACGCAGTATTTT. The variable domain in full, with the rest retrieved from reference TRBV7-9 and TRBJ2-3, is DTGVSQNPRHKITKRGQNVTFRCDPISEHNRLYWYRQTLGQGPEFLTYFQNEAQLEKSRLLSDRFSAERPKGSFSTLEIQRTEQGDSAMYLCASSLVPSTDTQYFGPGTRLTVL.

This clone occurred once. J is TRBJ1-1 and V is TRBV28, with D perhaps TRBD1 (5 bases). The length of the CDR3 is 15 residues. Between the trimmed V and J ends, which lost 6 bases and 1 base, there was a span of 15 bases. Germline loops: CDR1 MDHEN, CDR2 SYDVKM. CDR3 sequence reads: CASSQSRRGNTEAFF. CDR3 nucleotides: TGTGCCAGCAGCCAATCCCGTAGGGGGAACACTGAAGCTTTCTTT.

The chain couples TRBV9 to TRBJ2-3; D possibly corresponds to TRBD2 (6 bases). V dropped 0 bases and J dropped 2 bases, with 13 bases sitting between them. This CDR3 contains 16 residues. Germline CDR1 reads SGDLS; CDR2 reads YYNGEE. CDR3 residues: CASSVGGETATDTQYF. The DNA for the CDR3 is TGTGCCAGCAGCGTAGGGGGGGAGACAGCCACAGATACGCAGTATTTT.

V and J are TRBV6-5 and TRBJ1-2; 7 bases map to TRBD1. The ends lost 4 bases at V and 1 base at J; junction bases unmatched: 3. Per germline, CDR1 MNHEY and CDR2 SVGAGI. The CDR3 has 14 amino acids. The CDR3 DNA follows: TGTGCCAGCAGTTCGGACAGGCTTAACTATGGCTACACCTTC. Residues: CASSSDRLNYGYTF.

V is TRBV7-2 and J is TRBJ2-7; a possible D gene is TRBD2 (6 bases). Trimming took off 3 bases at V and 4 bases at J, with 10 bases between the two ends. The germline gives CDR1 SGHTA, CDR2 FQGNSA. This CDR3 is 13 amino acids long. The CDR3 protein is CASSLGTGYEQYF. DNA of the CDR3: TGTGCCAGCAGCTTGGGGACTGGATACGAGCAGTACTTC. The complete variable domain, with remaining parts taken from reference TRBV7-2 and TRBJ2-7, reads GAGVSQSPSNKVTEKGKDVELRCDPISGHTALYWYRQSLGQGLEFLIYFQGNSAPDKSGLPSDRFSAERTGGSVSTLTIQRTQQEDSAVYLCASSLGTGYEQYFGPGTRLTVT.

This chain links TRBV5-1 with TRBJ2-5, with a possible D match to TRBD2 (6 bases). The CDR3 length is 13 residues. Germline CDR1 reads SGHRS; CDR2 reads YFSETQ. The V end lost 2 bases, the J end lost 2 bases, and 7 bases lay between the germline ends. The DNA for the CDR3 is TGCGCCAGCAGCTTTGGACTACAAGAGACCCAGTACTTC. Encoded protein: CASSFGLQETQYF.

J is TRBJ2-7 and V is TRBV6-5; D may be TRBD2 (7 bases). This CDR3 region has 15 residues. Deletions cut 0 bases from V and 4 bases from J, with 13 bases between. Germline assignment: CDR1 MNHEY and CDR2 SVGAGI. The CDR3 region is CASSYSFGGPYEQYF. The DNA of the CDR3 is TGTGCCAGCAGTTACTCTTTCGGGGGGCCGTACGAGCAGTACTTC.